This T cell receptor beta chain was recovered during a study of T-cell reconstitution after alpha-beta-depleted transplantation in children. Study outcomes and limitations: By one year post-transplant, T-cell counts and diversity largely arose from T cells that were newly produced. In patients about two months after transplant, alpha-beta T cells reportedly arose from several hundred expanded graft clones.

This clonotype was counted a few times. Antigen specificity is unknown. The TCRbeta library was prepared with unique molecular identifiers. TCRdb independently ran MiXCR on the PCR reads; one entry per CDR3 protein. The table has some 600,000 distinct CDR3 sequences, roughly 13% seen once. CDR3 size: 18 residues. V shed 5 bases, J shed 3 bases, and the junction held 14 bases outside the gene matches. Germline V lookup: CDR1 KGHDR, CDR2 SFDVKD. The receptor was isolated from a male patient between 10 and 17 years old who had a stem cell transplant for acute myeloid leukemia, so the T cells may come from the graft donor. The J gene is TRBJ2-1, the V gene TRBV24-1; 8 nucleotides agree with TRBD2. The sample here was PBMCs, mostly from graft donor cells, taken 360 days after TCRalphabeta/CD19-depleted stem cell transplant. Written as DNA, the CDR3 is TGTGCCACCAGTGGAACTAGCGGCCATTCCCTAATCTACAATGAGCAGTTCTTC. It codes for CATSGTSGHSLIYNEQFF.